These T cell receptor beta chains were read from a single sample in a study of T cell changes during pregnancy in multiple sclerosis. This table comes from immunoSEQ multiplex PCR, and its TCRdb copy is limited to in-frame clones, with some not included. The repertoire holds 50,000 to 75,000 clones, about 93% seen once, with roughly 2.7% in the top ten. The sample consisted of CD8+ T cells from peripheral blood mononuclear cells, taken in the third trimester of pregnancy. These receptors came from a female donor with multiple sclerosis, enrolled in a pregnancy study. Both conserved end residues are part of each CDR3. Each record gives: clone size, D gene, CDR3 length, J gene, V gene, CDR3 protein, CDR3 DNA. The D gene is left open where the match is weak. Only part of the rows carry a size: once, few, many, or a class if the clone is expanded.

. | . | 13 | TRBJ1-1 | TRBV4-1 | CASSTALNTEAFF | TGCGCCAGCAGCACAGCCTTGAACACTGAAGCTTTCTTT
. | . | 14 | TRBJ1-2 | TRBV5-4 | CASSYTGLNYGYTF | TGTGCCAGCAGCTACACAGGGCTCAACTATGGCTACACCTTC
. | . | 13 | TRBJ1-2 | TRBV7-9 | CASSLFTGQGYTF | TGTGCCAGCAGCTTATTCACAGGCCAAGGCTACACCTTC
. | TRBD2 | 15 | TRBJ2-1 | TRBV27 | CASSPLAGAYNEQFF | TGTGCCAGCAGTCCTCTAGCGGGAGCTTACAATGAGCAGTTCTTC
medium-sized | TRBD1 | 16 | TRBJ1-2 | TRBV28 | CASSLYRGTIGYGYTF | TGTGCCAGCAGTTTATACAGGGGTACCATAGGCTATGGCTACACCTTC
. | . | 17 | TRBJ2-1 | TRBV4-3 | CASSQDIADVSYNEQFF | TGCGCCAGCAGCCAGGATATAGCGGATGTCTCCTACAATGAGCAGTTCTTC
. | . | 11 | TRBJ2-7 | TRBV7-9 | CATDTSYEQYF | TGTGCCACCGACACATCTTACGAGCAGTACTTC
. | . | 13 | TRBJ2-7 | TRBV6-1 | CASRGFGAYEQYF | TGTGCCAGCCGAGGGTTCGGGGCCTACGAGCAGTACTTC
. | TRBD1 | 12 | TRBJ1-2 | TRBV7-9 | CASRDGQGGYTF | TGTGCCAGCAGAGACGGACAGGGCGGCTACACCTTC
. | . | 13 | TRBJ2-1 | TRBV5-1 | CASSLDWGVEQFF | TGCGCCAGCAGCTTGGATTGGGGAGTTGAGCAGTTCTTC
. | TRBD2 | 18 | TRBJ2-3 | TRBV10-1 | CASSESPKGLAERDTQYF | TGCGCCAGCAGTGAGTCGCCCAAGGGACTAGCGGAAAGAGATACGCAGTATTTT
. | . | 14 | TRBJ2-7 | TRBV11-2 | CASSLSPSSYEQYF | TGTGCCAGCAGCTTATCGCCTAGCTCCTACGAGCAGTACTTC
. | . | 19 | TRBJ2-7 | TRBV21-1 | CASSKVDRGRLPNSYEQYF | TGTGCCAGCAGCAAAGTTGACAGGGGGCGACTACCGAACTCCTACGAGCAGTACTTC
. | TRBD1 | 16 | TRBJ1-1 | TRBV5-6 | CASSPTTGGVGTEAFF | TGTGCCAGCAGCCCGACGACAGGGGGCGTTGGCACTGAAGCTTTCTTT
. | TRBD2 | 15 | TRBJ2-1 | TRBV7-3 | CASSLGLAEYNEQFF | TGTGCCAGCAGCTTAGGACTAGCGGAATACAATGAGCAGTTCTTC
. | . | 16 | TRBJ1-4 | TRBV4-1 | CASSQDLSPGREKLFF | TGCGCCAGCAGCCAAGATCTTTCCCCAGGGAGGGAAAAACTGTTTTTT